This T cell receptor beta chain was found in a study of cytomegalovirus exposure and HLA in healthy donors. Findings and limits, study-wide: Sequencing likely generated an artifact that appeared as a cluster of highly shared sequence variants. A few V segments could not be told apart, such as TRBV6-2 and TRBV6-3, and were left out.

Vbeta (60) and Jbeta (13) primers were used in the PCR. In the authors' methods: In a later analysis, of roughly 83 million unique beta chains, about 12 million appeared in at least two donors. Sequenced by immunoSEQ multiplex PCR; TCRdb stores in-frame clones only, minus some. D and trimming were read from the DNA, whereas the V and J calls and clone size are those reported in that table. The sample records under 200,000 clones, around three quarters being singletons. V lost 3 bases and J 6 bases, leaving 15 bases between the germline ends. The CDR3 spans 14 residues. Germline-derived CDR1 and CDR2 are MNHNS and SASEGT. This clone was seen only a few times. Antigen unknown.

The sequence was collected from a middle-aged man in good health and CMV-seronegative. The sequencing sample was made of PBMCs. The chain joins TRBV6-1 to TRBJ2-7; TRBD1 is a possible D gene (6 bases). DNA of the CDR3: TGTGCCAGCAGTGAGACGGACAGCGTACTCGAGCAGTACTTC. This gives the protein CASSETDSVLEQYF.